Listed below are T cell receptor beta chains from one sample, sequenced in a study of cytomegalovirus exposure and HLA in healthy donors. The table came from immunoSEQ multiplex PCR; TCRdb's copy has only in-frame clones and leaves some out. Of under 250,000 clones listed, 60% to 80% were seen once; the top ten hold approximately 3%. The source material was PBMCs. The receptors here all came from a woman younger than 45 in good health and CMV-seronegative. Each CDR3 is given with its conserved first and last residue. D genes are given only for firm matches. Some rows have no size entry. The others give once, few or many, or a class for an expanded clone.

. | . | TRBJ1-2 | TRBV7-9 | CASSFSTATNYGYTF | TGTGCCAGCAGCTTCTCAACAGCTACTAACTATGGCTACACCTTC
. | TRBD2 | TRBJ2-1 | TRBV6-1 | CASSEALPSGGVNEQFF | TGTGCCAGCAGTGAAGCCCTCCCTAGCGGGGGCGTCAATGAGCAGTTCTTC
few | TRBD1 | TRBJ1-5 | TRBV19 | CASSIDTGGPPDQPQHF | TGTGCCAGTAGTATAGACACAGGGGGCCCGCCCGATCAGCCCCAGCATTTT
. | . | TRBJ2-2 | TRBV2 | CASSAGQIAGTNTGELFF | TGTGCCAGCAGTGCGGGACAGATAGCGGGAACGAACACCGGGGAGCTGTTTTTT
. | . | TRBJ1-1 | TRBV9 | CASSVASHTEAFF | TGTGCCAGCAGCGTAGCTAGTCATACTGAAGCTTTCTTT
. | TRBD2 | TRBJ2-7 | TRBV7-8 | CASTSGTSGRKGHEQYF | TGTGCCAGCACCTCCGGGACTAGCGGGAGAAAAGGTCACGAGCAGTACTTC
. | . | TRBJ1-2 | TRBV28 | CASSIPQGQSLTNYGYTF | TGTGCCAGCAGCATTCCCCAAGGACAGTCCTTAACTAACTATGGCTACACCTTC
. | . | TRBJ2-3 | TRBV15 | CATSQGSGRGKDTQYF | TGTGCCACCTCGCAGGGGAGTGGGCGGGGGAAAGATACGCAGTATTTT
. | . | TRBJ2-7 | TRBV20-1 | CSARVIEREYF | TGCAGTGCTAGAGTAATTGAGAGGGAGTACTTC
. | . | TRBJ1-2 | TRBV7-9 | CASSQTGTSNYGYTF | TGTGCCAGCAGCCAGACAGGCACCTCCAACTATGGCTACACCTTC
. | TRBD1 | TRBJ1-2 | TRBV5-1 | CASSYRDSYGYTF | TGCGCCAGCAGCTACCGGGACAGCTATGGCTACACCTTC
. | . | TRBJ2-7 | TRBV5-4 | CASSFRGGYEQYF | TGTGCCAGCAGCTTCAGGGGCGGGTACGAGCAGTACTTC
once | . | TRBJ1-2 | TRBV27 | CASSLREDYGYTF | TGTGCCAGCAGTTTACGGGAGGACTATGGCTACACCTTC
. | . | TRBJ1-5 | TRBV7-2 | CASSPRRSNSNQPQHF | TGTGCCAGCAGCCCCCGGAGGAGTAATAGCAATCAGCCCCAGCATTTT
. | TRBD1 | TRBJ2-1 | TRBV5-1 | CASRGQANYNEQFF | TGCGCCAGCAGAGGACAGGCTAACTACAATGAGCAGTTCTTC
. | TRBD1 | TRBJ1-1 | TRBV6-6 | CASRAGTGEVGAFF | TGTGCCAGCAGGGCAGGGACAGGGGAAGTCGGAGCTTTCTTT
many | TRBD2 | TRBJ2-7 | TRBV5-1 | CASTNIAGGPYSSYEQYF | TGCGCCAGCACAAACATAGCGGGAGGGCCTTATAGCTCCTACGAGCAGTACTTC
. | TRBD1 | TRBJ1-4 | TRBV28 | CASRQPGTGVNEKLFF | TGTGCCAGCAGGCAGCCCGGGACAGGGGTTAATGAAAAACTGTTTTTT
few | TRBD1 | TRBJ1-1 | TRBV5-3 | CARSSDRGHTEAFF | TGTGCCAGAAGCTCCGACAGGGGGCACACTGAAGCTTTCTTT
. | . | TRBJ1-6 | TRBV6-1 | CASSEAHKRYNSPLHF | TGTGCCAGCAGTGAAGCGCATAAGCGGTATAATTCACCCCTCCACTTT
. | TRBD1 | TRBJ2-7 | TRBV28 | CASSLVLGQGYEQYF | TGTGCCAGCAGTTTAGTTTTGGGACAGGGCTACGAGCAGTACTTC
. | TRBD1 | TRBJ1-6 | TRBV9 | CASSVTGGGNSPLHF | TGTGCCAGCAGCGTAACAGGGGGCGGTAATTCACCCCTCCACTTT
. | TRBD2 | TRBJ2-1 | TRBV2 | CASGPGGATNEQFF | TGTGCCAGCGGACCCGGGGGGGCAACGAATGAGCAGTTCTTC
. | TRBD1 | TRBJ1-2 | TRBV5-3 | CARSPRTGQDGYTF | TGTGCCAGAAGCCCGCGGACAGGTCAGGATGGCTACACCTTC
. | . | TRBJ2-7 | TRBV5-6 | CASSSAYEQYF | TGTGCCAGCAGTTCCGCCTACGAGCAGTACTTC
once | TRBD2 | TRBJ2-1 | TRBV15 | CATSRGRTSGNYNEQFF | TGTGCCACCAGCAGAGGGAGGACTAGCGGGAACTACAATGAGCAGTTCTTC
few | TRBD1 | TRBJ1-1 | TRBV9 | CASSVGTGGTEAFF | TGTGCCAGCAGCGTAGGCACAGGGGGTACTGAAGCTTTCTTT
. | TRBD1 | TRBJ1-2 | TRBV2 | CASRALGTGAGGYTF | TGTGCCAGCCGCGCTCTGGGGACAGGGGCTGGTGGCTACACCTTC
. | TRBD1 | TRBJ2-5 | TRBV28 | CASSYRGEETQYF | TGTGCCAGCAGTTACAGGGGAGAAGAGACCCAGTACTTC
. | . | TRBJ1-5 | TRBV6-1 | CASQIEERQPQHF | TGTGCCAGCCAAATTGAGGAACGTCAGCCCCAGCATTTT
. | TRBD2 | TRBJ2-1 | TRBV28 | CASSLTSGLYNEQFF | TGTGCCAGCAGTTTGACTAGCGGGCTCTACAATGAGCAGTTCTTC
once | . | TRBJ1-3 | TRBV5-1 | CASSFTVQVNSGNTIYF | TGCGCCAGCAGCTTTACGGTACAGGTCAACTCTGGAAACACCATATATTTT
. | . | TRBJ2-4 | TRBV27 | CASSSGRGAKNIQYF | TGTGCCAGCAGTTCCGGGAGAGGGGCCAAAAACATTCAGTACTTC
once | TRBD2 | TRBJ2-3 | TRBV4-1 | CASSHHSGRSSDTQYF | TGCGCCAGCAGCCATCATAGCGGGAGAAGTTCAGATACGCAGTATTTT
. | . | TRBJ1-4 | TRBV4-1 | CASSQEGHPKGANEKLFF | TGCGCCAGCAGCCAAGAGGGGCACCCCAAAGGGGCTAATGAAAAACTGTTTTTT
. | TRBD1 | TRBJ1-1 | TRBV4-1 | CASSHRTGVLTEAFF | TGCGCCAGCAGCCATCGAACAGGGGTCCTCACTGAAGCTTTCTTT
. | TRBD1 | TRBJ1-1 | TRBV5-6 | CASSQGQGLIPEAFF | TGTGCCAGCAGCCAGGGACAGGGTTTGATTCCTGAAGCTTTCTTT
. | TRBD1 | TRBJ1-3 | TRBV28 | CASSFGIGGRSSGNTIYF | TGTGCCAGCAGTTTTGGGATAGGGGGCCGAAGCTCTGGAAACACCATATATTTT
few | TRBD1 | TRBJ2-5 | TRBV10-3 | CAISESRDRGSETQYF | TGTGCCATCAGTGAGTCGAGGGACAGGGGATCGGAGACCCAGTACTTC
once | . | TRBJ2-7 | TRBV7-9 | CASSDPRGKGIYEQYF | TGTGCCAGCAGCGACCCTCGGGGAAAGGGCATCTACGAGCAGTACTTC
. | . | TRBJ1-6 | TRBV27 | CASSLFFRGGQSIYNSPLHF | TGTGCCAGCAGTTTATTCTTTAGGGGAGGGCAGAGTATATATAATTCACCCCTCCACTTT
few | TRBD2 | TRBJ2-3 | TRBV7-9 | CAILTSGPTDTQYF | TGTGCCATTCTGACTAGCGGACCCACAGATACGCAGTATTTT
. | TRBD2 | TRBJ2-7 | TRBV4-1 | CASSQRAGGIWGEQYF | TGCGCCAGCAGCCAGAGGGCCGGGGGGATTTGGGGCGAGCAGTACTTC
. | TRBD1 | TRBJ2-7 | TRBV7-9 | CASSDWDRASYEQYF | TGTGCCAGCAGCGACTGGGACAGGGCAAGCTACGAGCAGTACTTC
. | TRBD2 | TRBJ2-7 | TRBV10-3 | CAISETSGEAYEQYF | TGTGCCATCAGTGAGACTAGCGGGGAAGCCTACGAGCAGTACTTC
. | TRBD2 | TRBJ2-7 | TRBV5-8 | CASSFGRGYEQYF | TGTGCCAGCAGCTTCGGGAGGGGCTACGAGCAGTACTTC
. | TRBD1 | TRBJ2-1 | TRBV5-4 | CASSLKGAAYNEQFF | TGTGCCAGCAGCTTAAAGGGGGCAGCGTACAATGAGCAGTTCTTC
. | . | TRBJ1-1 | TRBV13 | CASSAPRAGESTEAFF | TGTGCCAGCAGCGCCCCCAGGGCAGGGGAGAGCACTGAAGCTTTCTTT
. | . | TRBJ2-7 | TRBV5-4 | CASSLPGTGSYEQYF | TGTGCCAGCAGCCTTCCTGGGACTGGTTCCTACGAGCAGTACTTC
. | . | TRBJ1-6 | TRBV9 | CASSPSHVAYNSPLHF | TGTGCCAGCAGCCCGAGCCACGTAGCTTATAATTCACCCCTCCACTTT
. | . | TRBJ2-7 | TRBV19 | CASSIPADPYEQYF | TGTGCCAGTAGTATACCAGCGGACCCTTACGAGCAGTACTTC
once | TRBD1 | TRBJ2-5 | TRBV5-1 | CASSQGQGKTQYF | TGCGCCAGCAGCCAAGGACAGGGTAAAACCCAGTACTTC
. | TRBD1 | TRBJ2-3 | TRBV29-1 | CSVEDEGQSTDTQYF | TGCAGCGTTGAAGATGAGGGACAGAGCACAGATACGCAGTATTTT
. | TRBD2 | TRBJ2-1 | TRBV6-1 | CASSVSRGDNEQFF | TGTGCCAGCAGTGTCTCGCGGGGGGACAATGAGCAGTTCTTC
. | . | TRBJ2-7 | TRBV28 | CASSGADPFTYEQYF | TGTGCCAGCAGTGGAGCGGATCCGTTTACCTACGAGCAGTACTTC
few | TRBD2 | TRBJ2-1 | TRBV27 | CASSERLGGVTSGWVYEQFF | TGTGCCAGCAGTGAAAGGTTGGGGGGTGTGACTAGCGGGTGGGTATATGAGCAGTTCTTC
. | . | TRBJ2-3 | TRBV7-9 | CASSLGSAYSSADTQYF | TGTGCCAGCAGCTTAGGATCTGCTTACAGTAGCGCAGATACGCAGTATTTT
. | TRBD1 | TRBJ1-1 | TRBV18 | CASSQGQVGTEAFF | TGTGCCAGCTCACAGGGACAGGTGGGGACTGAAGCTTTCTTT
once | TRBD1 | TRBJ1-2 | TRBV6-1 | CASSSGGNGYTF | TGTGCCAGCAGTTCAGGGGGGAATGGCTACACCTTC
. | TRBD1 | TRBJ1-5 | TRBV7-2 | CASSLRTGPNQPQHF | TGTGCCAGCAGCTTACGGACAGGACCAAATCAGCCCCAGCATTTT